This is a list of T cell receptor beta chains from one sample in a study of blood T cell repertoires in COVID-19. TCRdb's copy holds only in-frame clones and misses some; the assay was immunoSEQ multiplex PCR. The sample has just over 95,000 clones, over 75% seen once. The source material was peripheral blood. The receptors were gathered from a man between 60 and 75 years old with acute or convalescent COVID-19. Both conserved end residues are trimmed from each CDR3.

TRBV30	TRBJ1-1	AWSVRGNTEAF
TRBV11-2	TRBJ2-1	ASSIGLAVYNEQF
TRBV6-6	TRBJ1-2	ASHDTGGGFYGYT
TRBV25-1	TRBJ1-1	ASRPTQQSVAF
TRBV5-4	TRBJ1-3	ASSFSSGNTIY
TRBV7-9	TRBJ1-1	ASSPQAVLMNTEAF
TRBV5-4	TRBJ1-6	ASSLDGNSPLH
TRBV19	TRBJ2-3	ASTGYSTDTQY
TRBV18	TRBJ1-1	ASSAGQGATEAF
TRBV13	TRBJ2-1	ASSLRNLDEQF
TRBV7-2	TRBJ1-3	ASSLVASSGNTIY
TRBV10-3	TRBJ1-1	AITTGAIAEAF
TRBV7-2	TRBJ1-3	ASSSQTSSGNTIY
TRBV11-3	TRBJ2-7	ASSRDIGDQYEQY
TRBV4-1	TRBJ1-1	ASSQPTGRDTEAF
TRBV5-4	TRBJ1-1	ASSIGQGLTEAF
TRBV6-2/TRBV6-3	TRBJ1-5	ASSYGQGQPQH
TRBV6-4	TRBJ1-1	ASSASSANTEAF
TRBV29-1	TRBJ1-4	SARRQGVLTNEKLF
TRBV9	TRBJ1-2	ASSVTERGYT
TRBV11-2	TRBJ1-1	ASTPVYGADTEAF
TRBV3-1/TRBV3-2	TRBJ1-4	ASSQGSAGNEKLF
TRBV7-2	TRBJ1-3	ASSLVAGGGNTIY
TRBV2	TRBJ1-2	ASRDSLGGYT
TRBV2	TRBJ2-3	ASTIGRGITDTQY
TRBV5-4	TRBJ1-4	ASSLGGALNEKLF
TRBV27	TRBJ1-1	ASSLKGDMNTEAF
TRBV4-1	TRBJ1-5	ASSQERTARQPQH
TRBV6-2/TRBV6-3	TRBJ2-4	ASSSRVGVQY
TRBV7-9	TRBJ1-2	ASSLDSTLYGYT
TRBV25-1	TRBJ1-2	ASSEAGIANYGYT
TRBV5-1	TRBJ2-5	ASSLRGETQY
TRBV4-1	TRBJ1-2	ASSQSPGGHYGYT
TRBV6-5	TRBJ1-5	ASTRGTGQGQPQH
TRBV11-2	TRBJ2-1	ASSLSLDRGHNEQF
TRBV4-1	TRBJ2-2	ASSRPTGGNKGVTGELF
TRBV4-1	TRBJ1-4	ASSQDWDSEREKLF
TRBV29-1	TRBJ1-4	SVIEGFNEKLF
TRBV6-5	TRBJ1-1	ASTSHSQIQTEAF
TRBV29-1	TRBJ1-4	SVASATNEKLF
TRBV30	TRBJ1-2	ACADRVRYGYT
TRBV18	TRBJ1-2	ASSPYVGDLGGYT
TRBV7-9	TRBJ2-3	ASRRVAGGPDTQY
TRBV24-1	TRBJ1-4	ATSDGTGISVELF
TRBV5-4	TRBJ2-1	ASSWGAGQGAYEQF
TRBV6-1	TRBJ1-2	ASSEYRGRSYGYT
TRBV2	TRBJ1-1	ASSEAEQANTEAF
TRBV15	TRBJ1-3	ATSPSPRGGGTIY
TRBV2	TRBJ2-2	ASIGLTTTGELF
TRBV19	TRBJ1-2	ASTFRPGSGGYT
TRBV6-5	TRBJ1-1	ASSTRRTEAF
TRBV19	TRBJ1-2	ASSIDLGDWNGYT
TRBV5-1	TRBJ2-1	ASSLGTGGYNEQF
TRBV10-3	TRBJ2-6	AIWGGGSGANVLT